This T cell receptor (beta chain) was identified during a study of blood T cell repertoires in COVID-19. Study-level information: Spain, Italy and the United States supplied samples that represented acute and convalescent COVID-19. T cells, B-cell-depleted T cells, or PBMCs provided the cDNA or gDNA that served as material.

In the original analysis: Estimation of nucleated cell counts was performed using reference gene primer amplification. The assay was immunoSEQ multiplex PCR, and TCRdb's table has in-frame clones only and misses some. That table is the source of V, J and clone size, and D and trimming were worked out from the DNA. The data show over 60,000 clones, 85% seen once. Trimming removed 5 bases from V and 2 bases from J, with 12 bases in between. In germline, CDR1 is LGHDT, CDR2 YNNKEL (reference sequence). The CDR3 is 14 amino acids. The sequencing sample was made of peripheral blood. The V call is TRBV3-1 (or the pseudogene TRBV3-2), the J call TRBJ1-1, with D perhaps matching TRBD1 (6 bases). The sequence derives from a woman over 75 with active or convalescent COVID-19. In DNA form, the CDR3 reads TGTGCCAGCAGCGCTCTCAGGGGTAACACTGAAGCTTTCTTT. Protein: CASSALRGNTEAFF.